A selection of T cell receptor beta chains follows, all from one sample in a study of human T cells and chemical hapten exposure. From the RACE reads, TCRdb called clonotypes with MiXCR, one entry per CDR3 protein. The sample records 25,000 to 35,000 distinct CDR3 sequences, over 4.5% being singletons. Sequences were derived from whole blood, sampled in connection with sensitization to the hapten diphenylcyclopropenone (DPC). These receptors were collected from a man aged 25-45 years with alopecia areata. Some clones in this sample may be carry-over from other donors' samples. Each CDR3 is given with its conserved first and last residue. D genes are given only for firm matches. Clone size is shown for a subset of rows, as once, few, many or a class of expanded clone.

clone size,V gene,D gene,J gene,CDR3 DNA,CDR3 protein
-,TRBV29-1,-,TRBJ2-5,TGCAGCGTAACGACAGGTTCTGCGGGAGAGACCCAGTACTTC,CSVTTGSAGETQYF
many,TRBV29-1,-,TRBJ2-1,TGCAGCGTTGAAAAGGGCCTGAGGGATGAGCAGTTCTTC,CSVEKGLRDEQFF
many,TRBV6-2/TRBV6-3,-,TRBJ1-1,TGTGCCAGCAGTTCCTCAGGCGGCGGCACTGAAGCTTTCTTT,CASSSSGGGTEAFF
many,TRBV24-1,TRBD1,TRBJ2-2,TGTGCCACCAGGGCTTTACAGGGGGACACCGGGGAGCTGTTTTTT,CATRALQGDTGELFF
many,TRBV7-6,-,TRBJ2-5,TGTGCCAGCAGCAACGACAGAGTGCTGGAGACCCAGTACTTC,CASSNDRVLETQYF
many,TRBV6-6,-,TRBJ2-3,TGTGCCAGCAGAATTCGGGATACGCAGTATTTT,CASRIRDTQYF
many,TRBV6-2/TRBV6-3,TRBD2,TRBJ2-1,TGTGCCAGCAGTTACTCGAGCCTAGCGGAGGTATTCCATGAGCAGTTCTTC,CASSYSSLAEVFHEQFF
many,TRBV6-5,TRBD2,TRBJ2-2,TGTGCCAGCAGGACCGCGGGGGACACCGGGGAGCTGTTTTTT,CASRTAGDTGELFF
many,TRBV29-1,TRBD1,TRBJ2-5,TGCAGCGTTGCCGGGACAGGGGGAGAAACCCAGTACTTC,CSVAGTGGETQYF
many,TRBV24-1,-,TRBJ2-2,TGTGCCACCAGTGCTAATGAGAACACCGGGGAGCTGTTTTTT,CATSANENTGELFF
many,TRBV12-3/TRBV12-4,-,TRBJ1-3,TGTGCCAGCAGTCCATCAGCTGGAAACACCATATATTTT,CASSPSAGNTIYF
many,TRBV20-1,-,TRBJ2-2,TGCAGTGCTACAGGGACCGGGGAGCTGTTTTTT,CSATGTGELFF
many,TRBV7-8,-,TRBJ2-7,TGTGCCAGCAGCTTAGAGGGCGGTAGCTCCTACGAGCAGTACTTC,CASSLEGGSSYEQYF
many,TRBV7-2,TRBD2,TRBJ2-3,TGTGCCAGCAGCCTGGTTGCCAGCGGGGGCACAGATACGCAGTATTTT,CASSLVASGGTDTQYF
-,TRBV20-1,-,TRBJ2-7,TGCAGTGCTAGTCGGCACTCGACCGGAGGAAGCGAGCAGTACTTC,CSASRHSTGGSEQYF
many,TRBV7-2,-,TRBJ2-7,TGTGCCAGCAGCTATGGCGCGGACACCGCCGGAAGCGAGCAGTACTTC,CASSYGADTAGSEQYF
-,TRBV7-8,TRBD2,TRBJ2-1,TGTGCCAGCAGCTTAGTTACGGGCGGGGGGGCCTTCGATGAGCAGTTCTTC,CASSLVTGGGAFDEQFF
many,TRBV11-3,TRBD1,TRBJ1-2,TGTGCCAGCAGCCAGGGACAGACCAACGATGGCTACACCTTC,CASSQGQTNDGYTF
many,TRBV29-1,TRBD2,TRBJ2-5,TGCAGCGTTGATATGACTAGCGGGACAGAGACCCAGTACTTC,CSVDMTSGTETQYF
many,TRBV7-2,-,TRBJ2-2,TGTGCCTCCCGGGTGGCCACCGGGGAGCTGGAGCTGTTTTTT,CASRVATGELELFF
many,TRBV29-1,TRBD2,TRBJ2-3,TGCAGCAGTGGTCCTACCGGGACTAGGCCGTATTTT,CSSGPTGTRPYF
many,TRBV27,-,TRBJ2-7,TGTGCCAGCAGTAGGGTCGGTTACGAGCAGTACTTC,CASSRVGYEQYF
-,TRBV7-2,-,TRBJ2-1,TGTGCCAGCGGGCAGCTTAGCAATGAGCAGTTCTTC,CASGQLSNEQFF
many,TRBV7-2,-,TRBJ1-1,TGTGCCAGCAGTTTCCCTCTGAACACTGAAGCTTTCTTT,CASSFPLNTEAFF
many,TRBV5-6,-,TRBJ2-5,TGTGCCAGCAGCTTGACTAGTACAGAGACCCAGTACTTC,CASSLTSTETQYF
many,TRBV7-2,TRBD1,TRBJ1-2,TGTGCCAGCAGCAGACGACAGGGCCACTTAGGTGGCTACACCTTC,CASSRRQGHLGGYTF
many,TRBV28,-,TRBJ2-6,TGTGCCAGCAGCGCCTTCGTAGGGTCCTCTGGGGCCAACGTCCTGACTTTC,CASSAFVGSSGANVLTF
many,TRBV29-1,-,TRBJ2-7,TGCAGCGTTGAAGGGGACAGTACCGGGGGCGAGCAGTACTTC,CSVEGDSTGGEQYF
many,TRBV6-5,TRBD2,TRBJ2-5,TGTGCCAGCAGTTACTTCGCACTAGCGGGAGAAGAGACCCAGTACTTC,CASSYFALAGEETQYF
many,TRBV27,-,TRBJ1-1,TGTGCCAGCAGTCCTCTAGGGCCCCAATGGTACACTGAAGCTTTCTTT,CASSPLGPQWYTEAFF
many,TRBV19,-,TRBJ2-2,TGTGCCAGTAGTATGGCTAGGACCGGGGAGCTGTTTTTT,CASSMARTGELFF
many,TRBV29-1,TRBD1,TRBJ2-7,TGCAGCGAGGGACAGGGGTACGAGCAGTACTTC,CSEGQGYEQYF
many,TRBV20-1,-,TRBJ2-3,TGCAGTGCCCCGGAGGGAACAGATACGCAGTATTTT,CSAPEGTDTQYF
medium-sized,TRBV4-3,-,TRBJ1-1,TGCGCCAGCAGCCAAGGTCCAGACTTGAACACTGAAGCTTTCTTT,CASSQGPDLNTEAFF
many,TRBV29-1,TRBD2,TRBJ2-1,TGCAGCGTTGAATTTACTAGCGGGACCAATGAGCAGTTCTTC,CSVEFTSGTNEQFF
many,TRBV29-1,TRBD1,TRBJ1-2,TGCAGCGTGAAACAAACCGGGACAGGGATTAACTATGGCTACACCTTC,CSVKQTGTGINYGYTF
many,TRBV19,-,TRBJ1-5,TGTGCCAGTAGTATCCCCGGGTCGGACAATCAGCCCCAGCATTTT,CASSIPGSDNQPQHF
-,TRBV11-1,-,TRBJ2-3,TGTGCCAGCAGCGAAGGCATCGGGCTAGCTCTCACAGATTCGCAGTATTTT,CASSEGIGLALTDSQYF
many,TRBV20-1,-,TRBJ1-5,TGCAGTGCTAGAGTCAGAGGGGGGCATCAGCCCCAGCATTTT,CSARVRGGHQPQHF
many,TRBV20-1,-,TRBJ2-5,TGCAGTGCTAGAGATCGAACCAGCCAGGAGACCCAGTACTTC,CSARDRTSQETQYF
many,TRBV30,TRBD1,TRBJ1-4,TGTGCCTGGAGTGGAGGGACAGGGGATGAAAAACTGTTTTTT,CAWSGGTGDEKLFF
many,TRBV7-9,-,TRBJ2-2,TGTGCCAGCAGCTTAGTACCGCACGCGGCTACCACCGGGGAGCTGTTTTTT,CASSLVPHAATTGELFF
many,TRBV7-9,-,TRBJ1-2,TGTGCCAGCAGCTTAGAACAGTATAACTATGGCTACACCTTC,CASSLEQYNYGYTF
many,TRBV3-1,-,TRBJ1-1,TGTGCCAGCAGCCCACGTAGCAGGGCAAACACTGAAGCTTTCTTT,CASSPRSRANTEAFF
-,TRBV19,-,TRBJ2-1,TGTGCCAGTGGAGTGACAGGCTCCTACAATGAGCAGTTCTTC,CASGVTGSYNEQFF